This entry lists 8 T cell receptor beta chains sequenced from one sample in a study of shared clonotypes between healthy human individuals. TCRdb's table, derived via immunoSEQ multiplex PCR, lists solely in-frame clones and lacks some. The sample gives roughly 200,000 clones, 65% to 80% of which show up once; more than 9% is in the top ten. The sequencing sample was made of memory CD4+ T cells sorted from blood. Subset: CD45RA-negative fraction. These receptors came from a man aged 25 to 40 in good health.

The gene calls are TRBV7-2 and TRBJ1-1; D call uncertain. The CDR3 totals 13 residues. V lost 5 bases and J lost 10, with 17 bases in between. CDR1 is SGHTA and CDR2 is FQGNSA in the germline V gene. The CDR3 bases are TGTGCCAGCAGCCCTCAGGAGGGTGGTGGAGCTTTCTTT. Protein product: CASSPQEGGGAFF.

In nucleotides, the CDR3 is TGTGCCAGCAGTTACTACGGGGGGCGCAATCAGCCCCAGCATTTT. This translates into CASSYYGGRNQPQHF. The gene calls are TRBV6-6 and TRBJ1-5; the D gene is possibly TRBD1 (6 bases). Trimming took 1 base from V and 2 from J, leaving 9 bases between them. CDR1 MNHNY and CDR2 SVGAGI come from the germline V gene (reference sequence). The CDR3 is 15 residues long.

The V gene is TRBV6-5, the J gene TRBJ2-2; 7 bases are shared with TRBD1. The CDR3 is 13 amino acids. After removal of 7 bases from V and 6 bases from J, the junction contained 5 bases not matched to a gene. The germline gives CDR1 MNHEY, CDR2 SVGAGI. This CDR3 is CASTRQGAGELFF. In DNA form, the CDR3 reads TGTGCCAGCACTAGACAGGGAGCCGGGGAGCTGTTTTTT.

The rearrangement uses TRBV6-1 and TRBJ1-5; D is ambiguous. The V gene lost 6 bases and the J gene lost 5 bases, with 11 bases spanning the gap. The germline V gene has CDR1 MNHNS and CDR2 SASEGT. The CDR3 sequence is 13 residues long. The CDR3 loop reads CASSTGTYQPQHF. The CDR3 coding sequence is TGTGCCAGCAGCACCGGCACGTATCAGCCCCAGCATTTT.

V gene TRBV5-6 combines with J gene TRBJ2-7; the D is unclear. The length of the CDR3 is 13 residues. V shed 2 bases and J shed 0 bases, with 6 bases lying between them. CDR1 is SGHDT and CDR2 is YYEEEE in the germline V gene. The CDR3, as DNA: TGTGCCAGCAGCTTTGATGTCTCCTACGAGCAGTACTTC. It translates to CASSFDVSYEQYF.

This chain connects TRBV19 to TRBJ2-7, with D perhaps assigned TRBD1 or TRBD2 (5 bases each). Germline V gene data show CDR1 as LNHDA and CDR2 as SQIVND (reference sequence). The CDR3 totals 15 residues. Between the trimmed V and J ends, which lost 1 base and 5 bases, there was a span of 15 bases. The CDR3 loop is CASSIGGTLLHEQYF. DNA for the CDR3: TGTGCCAGTAGTATAGGGGGGACCCTCCTACACGAGCAGTACTTC.

The chain carries TRBV7-6 and TRBJ2-3, with D unresolved. CDR3 length: 13 amino acids. Per germline, CDR1 SGHVS and CDR2 FNYEAQ. Trimming took 1 base from V and 2 from J, leaving 4 bases between them. The CDR3 spells CASSLVTTDTQYF. CDR3 nucleotide sequence: TGTGCCAGCAGCTTAGTTACCACAGATACGCAGTATTTT.

This sequence joins TRBV25-1 and TRBJ2-5; the D is unclear. The CDR3 extends over 12 amino acids. Germline V gives CDR1 MGHDK, CDR2 SYGVNS. Trimming shortened V by 3 bases and J by 2 bases, and 4 bases separated the two germline ends. The CDR3 DNA reads TGTGCCAGCAGTGAGAAGCAAGAGACCCAGTACTTC. Translated, it gives CASSEKQETQYF.